These T cell receptor beta chains were read from a single sample in a study of cytomegalovirus exposure and HLA in healthy donors. Sequenced by immunoSEQ multiplex PCR; TCRdb stores in-frame clones only, minus some. The data contain about 150,000 clones, about three quarters of them singletons. Sequencing was carried out using PBMCs. These receptor sequences come from a woman between 40 and 50 years old in good health and CMV-seronegative. The CDR3 runs from the conserved cysteine through the conserved F or W. A D gene is named only where the DNA matches it firmly. Clone size is shown for a subset of rows, as once, few, many or a class of expanded clone.

size	J	V	D	DNA	CDR3
once	TRBJ2-2	TRBV6-1	TRBD1	TGTGCCAGCAGAGTCTTGGGACAGTTCACCGGGGAGCTGTTTTTT	CASRVLGQFTGELFF
-	TRBJ2-7	TRBV5-6	-	TGTGCCAGCAGCTTGGGCAGGCCCTACGAGCAGTACTTC	CASSLGRPYEQYF
-	TRBJ1-3	TRBV5-4	-	TGTGCCAGCAGCTTGGCAGGGGCTGGAAACACCATATATTTT	CASSLAGAGNTIYF
few	TRBJ1-1	TRBV5-4	-	TGTGCCAGCAGCTTGGAGCTAGCGAACACTGAAGCTTTCTTT	CASSLELANTEAFF
once	TRBJ2-7	TRBV19	TRBD2	TGTGCCAGTAGTATAGGGGGGGGCTACGAGCAGTACTTC	CASSIGGGYEQYF
-	TRBJ1-1	TRBV4-2	TRBD1	TGTGCCAGCAGCCAGGGCGAAAGACAGGGCGGCACTGAAGCTTTCTTT	CASSQGERQGGTEAFF
-	TRBJ1-2	TRBV7-9	-	TGTGCCAGCAGCGCACAAGGGGCCTCTAACTATGGCTACACCTTC	CASSAQGASNYGYTF
-	TRBJ1-5	TRBV19	-	TGTGCCAGTAGTCCTCCAGGGGTATCGGGCAATCAGCCCCAGCATTTT	CASSPPGVSGNQPQHF
-	TRBJ1-1	TRBV11-2	TRBD1	TGTGCCAGCAGCTCGGACAGGGACACTGAAGCTTTCTTT	CASSSDRDTEAFF
-	TRBJ1-1	TRBV11-2	-	TGTGCCAGCAGCTCGGACAGTGAAGTTGAAGCTTTCTTT	CASSSDSEVEAFF
few	TRBJ1-5	TRBV29-1	TRBD1	TGCAGCGTTGGTCAGGGGGTTGGAAGCAATCAGCCCCAGCATTTT	CSVGQGVGSNQPQHF
-	TRBJ2-7	TRBV2	TRBD1	TGTGCCAGCAGTGAGAGGGGACAGCCCTACGAGCAGTACTTC	CASSERGQPYEQYF
-	TRBJ2-7	TRBV28	TRBD2	TGTGCCAGCAGTCTCCAGACTAGCGGGAGCTACTACGAGCAGTACTTC	CASSLQTSGSYYEQYF
-	TRBJ1-2	TRBV7-6	TRBD1	TGTGCCAGCAGCACCACAGGGGGGTTAGGCGGCTACACCTTC	CASSTTGGLGGYTF
-	TRBJ2-7	TRBV5-1	TRBD2	TGCGCCAGCGCCCGGGACTACTCAGGCGGCGAGCAGTACTTC	CASARDYSGGEQYF
-	TRBJ2-3	TRBV28	-	TGTGCCAGCAGCTTTTCCAGTTTCACAGATACGCAGTATTTT	CASSFSSFTDTQYF
-	TRBJ2-3	TRBV7-7	TRBD2	TGTGCTAGCAGCTTAACGGGGGGGCCCATAGATACGCAGTATTTT	CASSLTGGPIDTQYF
once	TRBJ1-5	TRBV7-7	-	TGTGCTAGCAGCTTGAGGGTGAATCAGCCCCAGCATTTT	CASSLRVNQPQHF
-	TRBJ2-7	TRBV5-4	-	TGTGCCAGCAGCTTTCCCAGGGCCTACGAGCAGTACTTC	CASSFPRAYEQYF
-	TRBJ1-2	TRBV6-5	TRBD1	TGTGCCAGCAGCCCAGGGGGCGCCGTCTATGGCTACACCTTC	CASSPGGAVYGYTF
-	TRBJ1-1	TRBV10-1	-	TGCGCCAGCAGTGACACATACACTGAAGCTTTCTTT	CASSDTYTEAFF
-	TRBJ2-5	TRBV21-1	-	TGTGCCAGCAGCAAAGAGCTAGCGGGGACTGCTCGGGAGACCCAGTACTTC	CASSKELAGTARETQYF
-	TRBJ2-2	TRBV10-3	TRBD2	TGTGCCATCAGTATGTCATCTAGCGGGAGGGCGGCCGGGGAGCTGTTTTTT	CAISMSSSGRAAGELFF
once	TRBJ2-7	TRBV7-4	TRBD1	TGTGCCAGCAGCTGGACAGGGGGCTACGAGCAGTACTTC	CASSWTGGYEQYF
-	TRBJ1-1	TRBV27	TRBD1	TGTGCCAGCAGTTCCACAGGGGGCATGGCATACACTGAAGCTTTCTTT	CASSSTGGMAYTEAFF
-	TRBJ1-4	TRBV18	-	TGTGCCAGCTCCTCCAACAGCGCGGGCGAAAAACTGTTTTTT	CASSSNSAGEKLFF
few	TRBJ2-5	TRBV25-1	-	TGTGCCAGCAGTGACCCGTCTAGCGCCGGGGAGACCCAGTACTTC	CASSDPSSAGETQYF
-	TRBJ2-7	TRBV5-1	-	TGCGCCAGCAGCTCGGGACTCCGCGTATCCTACGAGCAGTACTTC	CASSSGLRVSYEQYF
-	TRBJ1-1	TRBV6-5	TRBD1	TGTGCCAGCAGTTCCCCGACAGGGATGGACACTGAAGCTTTCTTT	CASSSPTGMDTEAFF
-	TRBJ1-2	TRBV18	-	TGTGCCAGCTCACCTGGGGCCGAAAACTATGGCTACACCTTC	CASSPGAENYGYTF
-	TRBJ1-5	TRBV27	-	TGTGCCAGCAGTGAAGGGAACAGGGGCAATCAGCCCCAGCATTTT	CASSEGNRGNQPQHF
once	TRBJ1-5	TRBV5-1	-	TGCGCCAGCAGCGCGGGCGGGGACAATCAGCCCCAGCATTTT	CASSAGGDNQPQHF
-	TRBJ1-1	TRBV6-5	TRBD1	TGTGCCAGCAGTTACTCGACGGGACAGCTGAACACTGAAGCTTTCTTT	CASSYSTGQLNTEAFF
few	TRBJ1-1	TRBV27	-	TGTGCCAGCAGTTTATGGTCACCAGGGAACACTGAAGCTTTCTTT	CASSLWSPGNTEAFF
few	TRBJ2-1	TRBV7-9	TRBD2	TGTGCCAGCAGCTTAGTAGGGGACTACCTCGATGAGCAGTTCTTC	CASSLVGDYLDEQFF
-	TRBJ2-3	TRBV5-4	TRBD2	TGTGCCACCAATCCTTACGGGACTAGCGGAGGACTGCAAACAGATACGCAGTATTTT	CATNPYGTSGGLQTDTQYF
-	TRBJ1-5	TRBV5-1	-	TGCGCCAGCAGCCAACAGGGTGGAAGCAATCAGCCCCAGCATTTT	CASSQQGGSNQPQHF
-	TRBJ1-1	TRBV19	TRBD1	TGTGCCAGTAGTATAGGGGGCAGGGGGCTTACTGAAGCTTTCTTT	CASSIGGRGLTEAFF
few	TRBJ1-6	TRBV19	-	TGTGCCAGTAGTAGGGGAGGGGTACATTCACCCCTCCACTTT	CASSRGGVHSPLHF
-	TRBJ2-7	TRBV7-8	TRBD2	TGTGCCAGCAGTACTCCGGGACTAGCGGGATACGAGCAGTACTTC	CASSTPGLAGYEQYF
-	TRBJ2-1	TRBV7-2	-	TGTGCCAGCAGCCGCCCTAGCGTGAATGAGCAGTTCTTC	CASSRPSVNEQFF
-	TRBJ2-7	TRBV6-5	-	TGTGCCAGCAGTCGGATAGCGGCCTCCTACGAGCAGTACTTC	CASSRIAASYEQYF
-	TRBJ2-7	TRBV10-1	-	TGCGCCAGCTCCGGGTTCTCCTACGAGCAGTACTTC	CASSGFSYEQYF
once	TRBJ1-4	TRBV11-3	TRBD1	TGTGCCAGCAGCCCGGGGACAGGGAGGGATGAAAAACTGTTTTTT	CASSPGTGRDEKLFF